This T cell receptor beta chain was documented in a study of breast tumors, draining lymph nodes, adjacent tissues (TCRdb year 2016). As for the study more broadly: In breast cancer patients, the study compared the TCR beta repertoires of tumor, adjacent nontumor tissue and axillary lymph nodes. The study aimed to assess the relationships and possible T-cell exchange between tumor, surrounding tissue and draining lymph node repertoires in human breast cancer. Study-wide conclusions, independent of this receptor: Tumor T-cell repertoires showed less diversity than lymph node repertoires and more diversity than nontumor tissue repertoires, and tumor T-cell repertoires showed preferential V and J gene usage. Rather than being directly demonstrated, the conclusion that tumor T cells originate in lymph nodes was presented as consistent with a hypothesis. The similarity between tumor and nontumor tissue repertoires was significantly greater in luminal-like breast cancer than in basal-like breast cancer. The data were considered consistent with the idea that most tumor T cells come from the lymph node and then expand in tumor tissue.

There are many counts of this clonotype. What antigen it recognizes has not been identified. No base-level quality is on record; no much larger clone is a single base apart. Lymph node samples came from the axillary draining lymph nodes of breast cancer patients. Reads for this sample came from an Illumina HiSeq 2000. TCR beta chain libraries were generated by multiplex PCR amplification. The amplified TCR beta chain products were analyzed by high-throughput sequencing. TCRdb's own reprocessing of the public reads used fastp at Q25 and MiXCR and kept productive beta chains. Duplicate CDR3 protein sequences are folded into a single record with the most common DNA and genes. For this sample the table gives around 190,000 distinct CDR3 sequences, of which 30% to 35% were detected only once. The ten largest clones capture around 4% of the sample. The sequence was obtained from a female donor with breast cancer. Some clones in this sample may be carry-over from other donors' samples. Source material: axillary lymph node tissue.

The CDR3 in this case is CSVSGQYYEQYF. The nucleotides read TGCAGCGTATCCGGACAGTATTACGAGCAGTACTTC. Recombination joined TRBV29-1 with TRBJ2-7; a weak D assignment points to TRBD1 (6 bases agree). CDR1 and CDR2, per the germline V gene, are SQVTM and ANQGSEA. The CDR3 spans 12 residues, from the cysteine through the phenylalanine. Here the CDR3 DNA is all that survives: 36 bases in frame from base 1. The junction carries 13 bases between V and J, which are trimmed by 6 bases and 4 bases respectively.